A few counts support the clone carrying this TCR beta chain. The antigen remains unidentified. Amplified regions were TCR beta CDR3 sequences from RNA transcripts. First-round RT-PCR of the TCR CDR3 relied on the HTBI primer set. TCRdb redid the calling of the multiplex PCR reads with MiXCR, one entry per CDR3 protein. This sample has approximately 360,000 distinct CDR3 sequences; around 25% occur once, and the top ten carry 73%. The CDR3 sequence is 15 residues long. Germline-derived CDR1 and CDR2 are MDHEN and SYDVKM. Trimming pared 5 bases from V and 0 bases from J, leaving 13 bases between. Investigators excluded patients with uncontrolled infection, other autoimmune disease, pregnancy or lactation. Together with thyroid ultrasound, orbital computed tomography, serum thyroxine and TRAb, clinical symptoms were used for diagnoses. This sample was included in a study of T cells in Graves' hyperthyroidism and ophthalmopathy. Study-level findings and limits: In simple terms, a model built on 13 V-J features told ophthalmopathy apart from stable hyperthyroidism. Ophthalmopathy, which appeared later, was predicted by the model a median approximately 6.7 months before onset.

Sequencing used blood. The chain is built from TRBV28 and TRBJ1-2; no definite D call. This TCR was recovered from a man between 45 and 60 years old with Graves' hyperthyroidism. The CDR3 bases are TGTGCCAGCAGTCTTGTTTCCTTGTCTAACTATGGCTACACCTTC. It is translated as CASSLVSLSNYGYTF.